These 9 T cell receptor beta chains were sequenced from one sample in a study of regulatory T cells in long-lasting Graves disease. The time point here: persistent/refractory GD, antithyroid drugs over 5 years with positive TRAb. Researchers made the TCR library from RNA that was extracted from PBMCs. Arm-PCR with iRepertoire HTBI primers amplified the CDR3 regions for these TCR beta libraries. Using its own MiXCR run on the multiplex PCR reads, TCRdb lists one record per CDR3 protein. The sample includes 600,000 to 800,000 distinct CDR3 sequences, about 30% seen only once; the top ten take under 55%. This material consisted of peripheral blood mononuclear cells (PBMCs), taken when the disease was refractory, from a patient treated with antithyroid drugs. The receptor set was obtained from a female donor with Graves disease.

The V and J genes are TRBV6-1 and TRBJ1-5; TRBD1 matches 12 bases. In germline, CDR1 is MNHNS, CDR2 SASEGT. V gave up 6 bases and J gave up 6 bases; unmatched junction bases: 9. CDR3 length: 16 residues. CDR3 in amino acids: CASSNRDRGQGQPQHF. The CDR3 nucleotides read TGTGCCAGCAGCAACAGGGACAGGGGGCAGGGTCAGCCCCAGCATTTT.

This chain connects TRBV13 to TRBJ1-6; a weak D match, TRBD1 (5 bases). The germline V gene encodes CDR1 PRHDT and CDR2 FYEKMQ (reference sequence). The CDR3 runs 19 residues. Deletions cut 5 bases from V and 5 bases from J, with 25 bases between. The CDR3 reads CASSPDPLLDITNNSPLHF. In nucleotides, the CDR3 is TGTGCCAGCAGCCCCGACCCCCTATTGGACATAACAAATAATTCACCCCTCCACTTT.

This chain links TRBV6-2 or TRBV6-3 with TRBJ1-5; the match to TRBD1 covers 7 bases. The CDR3 loop spans 17 amino acids. J lost 4 bases, V lost 4 bases, and 13 bases had no gene match. Germline CDR1 MNHEY, CDR2 SVGEGT. CDR3 coding DNA: TGTGCCAGCAGTTTCTTCGCGCAAGGGACAGTTAATCAGCCCCAGCATTTT. Translation gives CASSFFAQGTVNQPQHF.

This clonotype occurred a few times. J is TRBJ2-5 and V is TRBV24-1; D possibly uses TRBD1 or TRBD2 (7 bases each). From germline, CDR1 is KGHDR and CDR2 SFDVKD. Trimming stripped 4 bases from V and 4 bases from J, with 9 bases between. The CDR3 has 13 amino acids. CDR3 protein: CATSDRGGETQYF. CDR3 DNA sequence: TGTGCCACCAGTGACAGGGGGGGAGAGACCCAGTACTTC.

Here the CDR3 reads CASSRVTGTGGTEAFF. CDR3 nucleotide sequence: TGTGCCAGCAGCCGTGTAACCGGGACAGGGGGCACTGAAGCTTTCTTT. This chain joins TRBV3-1 and TRBJ1-1; 11 bases are shared with TRBD1. Trimming at V came to 4 bases and at J to 4 bases, leaving 8 bases not matched to a gene. This CDR3 has 16 residues. Germline CDR1 is LGHDT and CDR2 is YNNKEL (reference sequence).

As regards this clonotype: This sequence may be a read error, since a much larger clone differs from it by one base. The chain employs TRBV12-3 or TRBV12-4 and TRBJ1-2, with D uncertain. The CDR3 is 14 amino acids. The DNA for the CDR3 is TGTGCCAGCAGTTATAACGTAGCTAACTATGGCTGCACCTTC. This codes for CASSYNVANYGCTF.

This clonotype turned up a few times. This rearrangement joins TRBV7-2 to TRBJ2-7; D assignment may be TRBD1 or TRBD2 (5 bases each). Germline V CDR1 and CDR2: SGHTA, FQGNSA. V was pared by 5 bases and J by 3 bases, with 14 bases between. The CDR3 is 14 amino acids. The CDR3 DNA is TGTGCCAGCAGCCCTGGGGGTGTAAACTACGAGCAGTACTTC. Its protein is CASSPGGVNYEQYF.

This clonotype was detected ten times or more. The CDR3, as DNA: TGTGCCAGCAGTGAAAGCGGAGCTAACTATGGCTACACCTTC. It specifies CASSESGANYGYTF. The gene calls are TRBV25-1 and TRBJ1-2; D gene ambiguous. V was shortened by 2 bases and J by 0 bases, with 7 bases between the two germline ends. Germline lookup yields CDR1 MGHDK and CDR2 SYGVNS. The CDR3 runs 14 residues.

V is TRBV28 and J is TRBJ2-6; D unclear. Germline-derived CDR1 and CDR2 are MDHEN and SYDVKM. This CDR3 has 16 amino acids. Trimming stripped 5 bases from V and 0 bases from J, with 11 bases between. The CDR3 sequence: CASSPDGLSGANVLTF. The CDR3 bases are TGTGCCAGCAGTCCTGATGGTCTCTCTGGGGCCAACGTCCTGACTTTC.